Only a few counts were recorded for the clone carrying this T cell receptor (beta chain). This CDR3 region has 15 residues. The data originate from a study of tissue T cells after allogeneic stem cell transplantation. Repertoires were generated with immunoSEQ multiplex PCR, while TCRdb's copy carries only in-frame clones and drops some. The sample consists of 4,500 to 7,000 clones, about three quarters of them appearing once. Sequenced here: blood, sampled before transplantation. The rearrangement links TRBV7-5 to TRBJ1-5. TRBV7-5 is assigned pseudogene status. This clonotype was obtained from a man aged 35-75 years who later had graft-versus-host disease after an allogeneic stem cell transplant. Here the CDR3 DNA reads TGTGCCAGAAGCTTAGTGGAGGGGTGCAATCAGCCCCAGCATTTT. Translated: CARSLVEGCNQPQHF.